These 25 T cell receptor beta chains originate from one sample sequenced in a study of blood T cell repertoires in COVID-19. The protocol was immunoSEQ multiplex PCR, while the TCRdb copy is restricted to in-frame clones and leaves out a portion. The data contain 270,000 or so clones, roughly 91% of them seen just once; the ten biggest clones take up about 4.6%. The specimen sequenced was peripheral blood. These receptor sequences come from a man aged 35-49 years with acute or convalescent COVID-19.

The table lists this clone with a count of one. Other DNA variants within this sample encode the same CDR3. The V gene is TRBV11-2, the J gene TRBJ1-2, with no clear D. Looked up from germline, CDR1 is SGHAT and CDR2 is FQNNGV. The CDR3 sequence is 14 residues long. V lost 0 bases to trimming and J lost 2 bases, with 7 bases between them. The chain's CDR3 is CASSLDGANYGYTF. CDR3 coding DNA: TGTGCCAGCAGCTTAGACGGTGCAAACTATGGCTACACCTTC.

The J gene is TRBJ2-1, the V gene TRBV30; TRBD1 aligns across 10 bases. This CDR3 comprises 16 residues. Per the germline V gene, CDR1 is GTSNPN and CDR2 is SVGIG (reference sequence). J lost 8 bases, V lost 2 bases, and 12 bases had no gene match. In DNA, the CDR3 is TGTGCCTGGAGTCCCCCCTCGGTTGGACAGGGGGATGAGCAGTTCTTC. Translation gives CAWSPPSVGQGDEQFF.

This sequence joins TRBV11-2 and TRBJ1-6; the D gene is possibly TRBD1 (6 bases). Germline CDR1 SGHAT, CDR2 FQNNGV. The CDR3 has 14 residues. Trimming removed 7 bases at V and 8 bases at J, with 15 bases between. The DNA for the CDR3 is TGTGCCAGCACTCCTCTGAGGGGGTATTCACCCCTCCACTTT. Translating gives CASTPLRGYSPLHF.

The V gene is TRBV5-1, the J gene TRBJ1-6; D uncertain. Germline V gene data show CDR1 as SGHRS and CDR2 as YFSETQ. Trimming removed 0 bases from V and 0 bases from J, with 7 bases in between. This CDR3 has 16 residues. The CDR3 region has the DNA TGCGCCAGCAGCTTGGGCCCCAGCTCCTATAATTCACCCCTCCACTTT. As protein: CASSLGPSSYNSPLHF.

J is TRBJ1-4 and V is TRBV6-5; D is possibly TRBD1 (6 bases). From germline, CDR1 is MNHEY and CDR2 SVGAGI. The CDR3 spans 12 residues. V dropped 6 bases and J dropped 13 bases, with 15 bases sitting between them. For the CDR3, the DNA is TGTGCCAGCAGCCATCAGGGGCCAATACTGTTTTTT. This sequence encodes CASSHQGPILFF.

This sequence joins TRBV4-2 and TRBJ2-1; 16 bases map to TRBD2. The CDR3 length is 18 residues. Germline V gives CDR1 LGHNA, CDR2 YNFKEQ. V was clipped by 4 bases and J by 1 base; unmatched bases: 4. CDR3 sequence: CASSPGLAGGHSYNEQFF. CDR3 nucleotides: TGTGCCAGCAGCCCGGGACTAGCGGGGGGGCATTCCTACAATGAGCAGTTCTTC.

V is TRBV5-1 and J is TRBJ1-4; TRBD1 matches 9 bases. The germline CDR1 and CDR2 sequences are SGHRS and YFSETQ. V lost 7 bases to trimming and J lost 8 bases; unmatched junction nucleotides: 12. The CDR3 length is 15 residues. The CDR3 coding sequence is TGCGCCAGCGCCGAAACCGGGACAGGGTCCGAAAAACTGTTTTTT. Amino acids: CASAETGTGSEKLFF.

The chain links TRBV6-5 to TRBJ1-5, with 8 bases identical to TRBD1. Germline V CDR1 and CDR2: MNHEY, SVGAGI. Trimming removed 6 bases from V and 7 bases from J; junction bases left unmatched: 5. The CDR3 loop spans 13 amino acids. CDR3 bases: TGTGCCAGCAGACTGGGACAGGCCCAGCCCCAGCATTTT. Amino acids: CASRLGQAQPQHF.

V is TRBV19 and J is TRBJ2-1; D possibly corresponds to TRBD1 (6 bases). V was shortened by 3 bases and J by 4 bases, with 16 bases between the two germline ends. This CDR3 is built from 16 residues. The germline V gene encodes CDR1 LNHDA and CDR2 SQIVND (reference sequence). CDR3 in amino acids: CASSILGAGDYNEQFF. In DNA form, the CDR3 reads TGTGCCAGTAGTATCCTAGGGGCAGGGGATTACAATGAGCAGTTCTTC.

The V and J genes are TRBV3-1 (or the pseudogene TRBV3-2) and TRBJ2-5; possibly TRBD1 for D (8 bases). The V end was cut by 2 bases, the J end by 4 bases, with 17 bases between. Germline V gene sequence: CDR1 LGHDT, CDR2 YNNKEL (reference sequence). This CDR3 has 16 residues. The CDR3 spells CASSQPDRGGRETQYF. The CDR3 DNA follows: TGTGCCAGCAGCCAACCAGACAGGGGAGGGAGAGAGACCCAGTACTTC.

The genes are TRBV10-3 and TRBJ1-1; perhaps TRBD1 as D (6 bases). Trimming shortened V by 4 bases and J by 4 bases, and 19 bases separated the two germline ends. The germline CDR1 and CDR2 sequences are ENHRY and SYGVKD. The CDR3 loop spans 16 amino acids. The DNA of the CDR3 is TGTGCCATCAGTGGCCGAGGGTTACAGGGAATCACTGAAGCTTTCTTT. It translates to CAISGRGLQGITEAFF.

The chain recombines TRBV9 with TRBJ1-1; 7 nucleotides match TRBD1. The CDR3 consists of 17 residues. Germline-derived CDR1 and CDR2 are SGDLS and YYNGEE. J was trimmed by 1 base and V by 0 bases; bases with no gene match: 9. The CDR3 loop reads CASSVGGGFFSNTEAFF. The CDR3, as DNA: TGTGCCAGCAGCGTAGGAGGGGGCTTCTTTTCGAACACTGAAGCTTTCTTT.

The chain employs TRBV19 and TRBJ1-2; 7 nucleotides agree with TRBD1. The V gene end was trimmed by 7 bases and the J gene end by 5 bases; junction bases not matched to a gene: 13. The CDR3 extends over 15 amino acids. The germline CDR1 and CDR2 sequences are LNHDA and SQIVND (reference sequence). The CDR3 here is CASKPPGTAYYGYTF. The CDR3 bases are TGTGCCAGTAAGCCCCCGGGGACAGCATATTATGGCTACACCTTC.

The sample holds one count of this clone. This chain joins TRBV7-9 and TRBJ1-2; D uncertain. The V gene's germline CDR1 is SEHNR and CDR2 FQNEAQ (reference sequence). The V and J ends lost 5 bases and 4 bases respectively, with 23 bases between them. This CDR3 comprises 17 residues. The CDR3 here is CASSHSMTLAGLYGYTF. For the CDR3, the DNA is TGTGCCAGCAGCCACTCCATGACCCTTGCTGGGCTCTATGGCTACACCTTC.

This sequence joins TRBV3-1 (or the pseudogene TRBV3-2) and TRBJ2-4, with D unclear. This CDR3 has 16 residues. The germline V and J ends were trimmed by 1 base and 5 bases, with 15 bases remaining between them. The V gene's germline CDR1 is LGHDT and CDR2 YNNKEL (reference sequence). CDR3 region: CASSQVSTNPQNIQYF. In DNA form, the CDR3 reads TGTGCCAGCAGCCAAGTGTCTACTAATCCACAAAACATTCAGTACTTC.

Only a few counts were recorded for this clone. CDR3 in DNA: TGTGCCAGCAGTTTACTCACAGGGGCAAGGGGAACTGAAGCTTTCTTT. Translating gives CASSLLTGARGTEAFF. V and J are TRBV28 and TRBJ1-1; TRBD1 aligns across 7 bases. Trimming at V came to 2 bases and at J to 5 bases, leaving 11 bases not matched to a gene. Germline V CDR1 and CDR2: MDHEN, SYDVKM. This CDR3 spans 16 amino acids.

This chain joins TRBV5-6 and TRBJ1-1; TRBD1 matches at 8 bases. The germline V gene encodes CDR1 SGHDT and CDR2 YYEEEE. CDR3 length: 15 amino acids. V gave up 3 bases and J gave up 2 bases; unmatched junction bases: 6. CDR3 nucleotide sequence: TGTGCCAGCAGCTGGGGGACAGGCGACAACACTGAAGCTTTCTTT. Protein sequence: CASSWGTGDNTEAFF. Full variable domain (outside the CDR3, taken from reference TRBV5-6 and TRBJ1-1): DAGVTQSPTHLIKTRGQQVTLRCSPKSGHDTVSWYQQALGQGPQFIFQYYEEEERQRGNFPDRFSGHQFPNYSSELNVNALLLGDSALYLCASSWGTGDNTEAFFGQGTRLTVV.

This clone was detected only a few times. V is TRBV5-4 and J is TRBJ1-4, with D possibly matching TRBD1 (6 bases). The CDR3 consists of 14 residues. V lost 1 base and J lost 3, with 7 bases in between. Germline CDR1 is SGHNT and CDR2 is YYREEE (reference sequence). CDR3 DNA: TGTGCCAGCAGCTTGAACAGGGCTAATGAAAAACTGTTTTTT. It is translated as CASSLNRANEKLFF.

The J gene is TRBJ1-5, the V gene TRBV7-2, with D possibly TRBD1 on 5 matching bases. Germline V gives CDR1 SGHTA, CDR2 FQGNSA. The CDR3 sequence is 16 residues long. V was shortened by 1 base and J by 6 bases, with 16 bases between the two germline ends. CDR3 DNA sequence: TGTGCCAGCAGCTTAGGGGGCAGGAATATGGGTCAGCCCCAGCATTTT. Translation gives CASSLGGRNMGQPQHF.

The V gene is TRBV11-2, the J gene TRBJ1-5, with TRBD1 identical over 7 bases. Germline CDR1 reads SGHAT; CDR2 reads FQNNGV. The V segment lost 4 bases and the J segment 5 bases; nucleotides outside the gene matches: 2. The CDR3 has 13 amino acids. The CDR3 sequence is CASSSQGDQPQHF. The DNA of the CDR3 is TGTGCCAGCAGCTCCCAGGGGGATCAGCCCCAGCATTTT.

The V gene is TRBV6-5, the J gene TRBJ1-1; 8 bases line up with TRBD1. In germline, CDR1 is MNHEY, CDR2 SVGAGI. CDR3 length: 14 residues. The V gene end was trimmed by 8 bases and the J gene end by 0 bases; junction bases not matched to a gene: 5. CDR3 residues: CASVWTGLNTEAFF. The CDR3 coding sequence is TGTGCCAGCGTTTGGACAGGGTTGAACACTGAAGCTTTCTTT.

CDR3 coding DNA: TGTGCCAGCAGCCCTTCTGGGGCCAACGTCCTGACTTTC. Its translation: CASSPSGANVLTF. The chain carries TRBV11-3 and TRBJ2-6, with D uncertain. From germline, CDR1 is SGHNT and CDR2 YENEEA. The ends were cut back, 5 bases at V and 1 base at J, with 3 bases in the middle. The CDR3 has 13 residues.

CDR3 in amino acids: CAWSFGQSDTQYF. The CDR3 DNA follows: TGTGCCTGGAGTTTTGGACAGTCAGATACGCAGTATTTT. V is TRBV30 and J is TRBJ2-3, with D possibly matching TRBD1 (6 bases). CDR3 length: 13 amino acids. V lost 2 bases, J lost 4 bases, and 10 bases lay in between. Looked up from germline, CDR1 is GTSNPN and CDR2 is SVGIG (reference sequence).

This clone was seen once. V gene TRBV6-6 combines with J gene TRBJ1-2; TRBD1 might be the D (6 bases). This CDR3 contains 14 residues. V was shortened by 5 bases and J by 2 bases, with 12 bases between the two germline ends. Germline loops: CDR1 MNHNY, CDR2 SVGAGI (reference sequence). CDR3 region: CASSGPGQNYGYTF. CDR3 bases: TGTGCCAGCAGTGGTCCCGGACAGAACTATGGCTACACCTTC.

The chain recombines TRBV5-1 with TRBJ2-3; 10 bases map to TRBD2. Looked up from germline, CDR1 is SGHRS and CDR2 is YFSETQ. CDR3 length: 16 amino acids. With 2 bases clipped from V and 4 bases from J, the junction kept 7 bases outside the gene matches. CDR3 sequence (DNA): TGCGCCAGCAGCTTTCAAGCGGGGGGGCTTGCAGATACGCAGTATTTT. The encoded protein is CASSFQAGGLADTQYF.